These 27 T cell receptor beta chains were all obtained from the same sample, sequenced in a study of shared clonotypes between healthy human individuals. Sequenced by immunoSEQ multiplex PCR; TCRdb stores in-frame clones only, minus some. This sample has 1,400,000 or so clones; approximately 98.5% occur once, and the top ten carry 0.36%. The specimen sequenced was naive CD4+ T cells sorted from blood. The subset here: CD45RA+ positively selected. All receptors derive from a man younger than 40 in good health.

This chain uses TRBV2 with TRBJ2-7, with D possibly matching TRBD1 (5 bases). The CDR3 has 13 amino acids. Germline V lookup: CDR1 SNHLY, CDR2 FYNNEI. Trimming shortened V by 4 bases and J by 6 bases, and 13 bases separated the two germline ends. DNA of the CDR3: TGTGCCAGCAGTGTCGGTCAGGGCATCGAGCAGTACTTC. The encoded protein is CASSVGQGIEQYF.

The chain recombines TRBV5-8 with TRBJ2-1; 8 bases fit TRBD1. The CDR3 spans 14 residues. The ends lost 4 bases at V and 5 bases at J; junction bases unmatched: 5. The V gene's germline CDR1 is SGHTS and CDR2 YDEGEE. The CDR3 DNA sequence: TGTGCCAGCAGCAGGACAGGGTCCAACAATGAGCAGTTCTTC. Amino acid sequence: CASSRTGSNNEQFF.

This sequence joins TRBV15 and TRBJ1-5; D gene unclear. Trimming stripped 3 bases from V and 4 bases from J, with 13 bases between. CDR3 size: 15 residues. Germline V gives CDR1 LNHNV, CDR2 YYDKDF (reference sequence). The CDR3 protein is CATSSTRLGNQPQHF. As DNA, the CDR3 is TGTGCCACCAGCAGTACGAGGCTTGGGAATCAGCCCCAGCATTTT.

This sequence joins TRBV25-1 and TRBJ2-6; D unclear. The germline gives CDR1 MGHDK, CDR2 SYGVNS. V was shortened by 5 bases and J by 4 bases, with 6 bases between the two germline ends. The length of the CDR3 is 13 residues. The CDR3 spells CASSKAGANVLTF. The CDR3 DNA is TGTGCCAGCAGTAAAGCGGGGGCCAACGTCCTGACTTTC.

The chain joins TRBV7-6 to TRBJ2-2; D may correspond to TRBD1 or TRBD2 (5 bases each). Trimming shortened V by 4 bases and J by 2 bases, and 11 bases separated the two germline ends. The CDR3 totals 15 residues. Looked up from germline, CDR1 is SGHVS and CDR2 is FNYEAQ. The CDR3 is CASSYGTVNTGELFF. For the CDR3, the DNA is TGTGCCAGCAGCTATGGGACGGTTAACACCGGGGAGCTGTTTTTT. Based on the CDR3 plus reference TRBV7-6 and TRBJ2-2, the full variable domain is GAGVSQSPRYKVTKRGQDVALRCDPISGHVSLYWYRQALGQGPEFLTYFNYEAQQDKSGLPNDRFSAERPEGSISTLTIQRTEQRDSAMYRCASSYGTVNTGELFFGEGSRLTVL.

The chain links TRBV13 to TRBJ2-7; TRBD1 agrees at 10 bases. Germline V CDR1 and CDR2: PRHDT, FYEKMQ (reference sequence). With 7 bases clipped from V and 4 bases from J, the junction kept 7 bases outside the gene matches. CDR3 length equals 14 residues. In DNA, the CDR3 is TGTGCCAGCAAGACAGGGGGCGGAAGTTACGAGCAGTACTTC. Amino acids: CASKTGGGSYEQYF.

This rearrangement joins TRBV9 to TRBJ2-2; 12 bases agree with TRBD2. CDR3 length: 16 residues. Germline loops: CDR1 SGDLS, CDR2 YYNGEE. V dropped 0 bases and J dropped 5; count of bases not matched to a gene: 2. The CDR3 sequence is CASSVASGRETGELFF. The CDR3 nucleotides read TGTGCCAGCAGCGTAGCTAGCGGGAGGGAGACCGGGGAGCTGTTTTTT.

The chain is built from TRBV18 and TRBJ2-1; unclear D gene. The CDR3 runs 15 residues. Germline V gene data show CDR1 as KGHSH and CDR2 as LQKENI. V lost 2 bases to trimming and J lost 4 bases, with 12 bases between them. The CDR3 sequence is CASSPSPLLYNEQFF. CDR3 coding DNA: TGTGCCAGCTCACCATCGCCCTTGCTATACAATGAGCAGTTCTTC.

The gene calls are TRBV5-1 and TRBJ2-3, with 8 bases identical to TRBD1. In germline, CDR1 is SGHRS, CDR2 YFSETQ. The V and J ends lost 5 bases and 4 bases, in that order; junction bases with no gene match: 6. The CDR3 sequence is 14 residues long. The CDR3 loop reads CASSNTGGSDTQYF. CDR3 sequence (DNA): TGCGCCAGCAGTAATACAGGGGGATCAGATACGCAGTATTTT.

This rearrangement joins TRBV5-6 to TRBJ2-7, with a tentative D call TRBD2 (6 bases). Trimming cost V 2 bases and J 3 bases, with 15 bases left between them. The CDR3 consists of 15 residues. Germline loops: CDR1 SGHDT, CDR2 YYEEEE. This CDR3 reads CASSFRGTGLYEQYF. CDR3 sequence (DNA): TGTGCCAGCAGCTTCCGGGGGACGGGTCTCTACGAGCAGTACTTC.

Note on this clone: Other DNA sequences in this sample translate to the same CDR3. The V and J genes are TRBV5-1 and TRBJ2-2; a possible D gene is TRBD2 (5 bases). Per germline, CDR1 SGHRS and CDR2 YFSETQ. The germline V and J ends were trimmed by 0 bases and 0 bases, with 9 bases remaining between them. This CDR3 spans 16 amino acids. The CDR3 reads CASSLVSGANTGELFF. For the CDR3, the DNA is TGCGCCAGCAGCTTGGTCAGCGGAGCGAACACCGGGGAGCTGTTTTTT.

The DNA of the CDR3 is TGCGCCAGCAGCTTTGGGGACACCGCCTACGAGCAGTACTTC. This encodes CASSFGDTAYEQYF. The chain employs TRBV5-1 and TRBJ2-7; possibly TRBD1 for D (6 bases). V shed 2 bases and J shed 2 bases, with 11 bases lying between them. The CDR3 loop spans 14 amino acids. The germline V gene has CDR1 SGHRS and CDR2 YFSETQ.

The chain combines TRBV2 with TRBJ1-4; TRBD1 is a possible D gene (5 bases). V shed 1 base and J shed 3 bases, with 15 bases lying between them. Germline lookup yields CDR1 SNHLY and CDR2 FYNNEI. The CDR3 has 17 residues. The CDR3 DNA follows: TGTGCCAGCAGTGAAGTTCGAGGATTAGGGGCTAATGAAAAACTGTTTTTT. It translates to CASSEVRGLGANEKLFF.

The chain combines TRBV4-1 with TRBJ2-4, with D tentatively TRBD1 (5 bases). V was cut by 1 base and J by 0 bases, with 7 bases left in between. Looked up from germline, CDR1 is MGHRA and CDR2 is YSYEKL. This CDR3 contains 15 residues. CDR3 amino acids: CASSQVQGAKNIQYF. The CDR3 DNA reads TGCGCCAGCAGCCAAGTTCAGGGAGCCAAAAACATTCAGTACTTC.

The chain is built from TRBV19 and TRBJ1-2; 8 bases align to TRBD1. In germline, CDR1 is LNHDA, CDR2 SQIVND (reference sequence). The length of the CDR3 is 13 residues. The V and J ends lost 3 bases and 7 bases, in that order; junction bases with no gene match: 4. This CDR3 reads CASSMDRDRGYTF. The CDR3 DNA reads as TGTGCCAGTAGTATGGACAGGGATCGTGGCTACACCTTC.

The rearrangement links TRBV6-1 to TRBJ2-7; 9 nucleotides match TRBD2. Trimming cost V 10 bases and J 3 bases; bases outside gene matches: 7. From germline, CDR1 is MNHNS and CDR2 SASEGT. The CDR3 has 13 amino acids. CDR3 sequence (DNA): TGTGCCACCGGCGTTAGCGGGAGCTACGAGCAGTACTTC. It is translated as CATGVSGSYEQYF.

V is TRBV6-1 and J is TRBJ1-2; maybe TRBD1 (6 bases). Germline CDR1 and CDR2: MNHNS and SASEGT. There are 14 residues in the CDR3. Between the trimmed V and J ends, which lost 6 bases and 3 bases, there was a span of 14 bases. CDR3 bases: TGTGCCAGCAGGCAGTTACAGGGAGACTATGGCTACACCTTC. Its protein is CASRQLQGDYGYTF.

The rearrangement links TRBV7-8 to TRBJ2-1; D may correspond to TRBD1 or TRBD2 (5 bases each). The length of the CDR3 is 15 residues. V shed 4 bases and J shed 1 base, with 11 bases lying between them. The germline gives CDR1 SGHVS, CDR2 FQNEAQ. The CDR3 nucleotides are TGTGCCAGCAGCTCTAGTTGGGGGTCCTACAATGAGCAGTTCTTC. Residues: CASSSSWGSYNEQFF.

The J gene is TRBJ2-1, the V gene TRBV28; TRBD2 matches 13 bases. Germline V gene data show CDR1 as MDHEN and CDR2 as SYDVKM. Trimming cost V 5 bases and J 5 bases; bases outside gene matches: 15. This CDR3 has 19 amino acids. In nucleotides, the CDR3 is TGTGCCAGCAGTACCTCCCCTCTTACTAGCGGGAGGGCCAACAATGAGCAGTTCTTC. It yields the protein CASSTSPLTSGRANNEQFF.

The chain uses TRBV7-2 and TRBJ1-2, with a possible D match to TRBD1 (5 bases). In germline, CDR1 is SGHTA, CDR2 FQGNSA. The CDR3 has 15 residues. V was pared by 5 bases and J by 6 bases, with 19 bases between. CDR3 DNA sequence: TGTGCCAGCAGCAGCGGGACGAATTACCTAAATGGCTACACCTTC. It encodes CASSSGTNYLNGYTF.

The J gene is TRBJ2-6, the V gene TRBV28; TRBD2 might be the D (6 bases). V was cut by 0 bases and J by 0 bases, with 9 bases left in between. In germline, CDR1 is MDHEN, CDR2 SYDVKM. The CDR3 totals 17 residues. The CDR3 reads CASSLWVGGSGANVLTF. CDR3 coding DNA: TGTGCCAGCAGTTTATGGGTCGGGGGCTCTGGGGCCAACGTCCTGACTTTC.

This chain connects TRBV2 to TRBJ2-3; D is possibly TRBD2 (5 bases). The V end was cut by 4 bases, the J end by 9 bases, with 11 bases between. CDR1 SNHLY and CDR2 FYNNEI come from the germline V gene. The CDR3 totals 12 residues. For the CDR3, the DNA is TGTGCCAGCAGTGCCAGCGGCCAAACGCAGTATTTT. It translates to CASSASGQTQYF.

CDR3 loop: CASSYRTDYEQYF. CDR3 DNA: TGTGCCAGCAGCTATAGGACAGACTACGAGCAGTACTTC. The V call is TRBV28, the J call TRBJ2-7; weak D call: TRBD1 (6 bases). CDR3 length: 13 amino acids. Germline CDR1 MDHEN, CDR2 SYDVKM. Trimming stripped 6 bases from V and 3 bases from J, with 12 bases between.

The chain joins TRBV25-1 to TRBJ2-7; D is ambiguous. The CDR3 totals 14 residues. Trimming shortened V by 1 base and J by 2 bases, and 9 bases separated the two germline ends. The germline gives CDR1 MGHDK, CDR2 SYGVNS. CDR3 loop: CASSEFVHPYEQYF. The CDR3 DNA follows: TGTGCCAGCAGTGAATTTGTACACCCCTACGAGCAGTACTTC.

The V gene is TRBV5-1, the J gene TRBJ2-5; possibly TRBD2 for D (6 bases). The germline V and J ends were trimmed by 6 bases and 0 bases, with 15 bases remaining between them. The CDR3 is made up of 15 amino acids. CDR1 is SGHRS, CDR2 YFSETQ, per germline. This CDR3 is CASKMERAYQETQYF. CDR3 bases: TGCGCCAGCAAAATGGAGCGGGCGTACCAAGAGACCCAGTACTTC.

This clone was seen a single time. This rearrangement joins TRBV7-2 to TRBJ2-7; weak D call: TRBD1 (7 bases). The germline V gene encodes CDR1 SGHTA and CDR2 FQGNSA. V dropped 5 bases and J dropped 2 bases, with 13 bases sitting between them. The CDR3 contains 14 residues. The CDR3: CASSPGGPAYEQYF. CDR3 DNA sequence: TGTGCCAGCAGCCCAGGGGGGCCCGCCTACGAGCAGTACTTC. Full variable domain (outside the CDR3, taken from reference TRBV7-2 and TRBJ2-7): GAGVSQSPSNKVTEKGKDVELRCDPISGHTALYWYRQSLGQGLEFLIYFQGNSAPDKSGLPSDRFSAERTGGSVSTLTIQRTQQEDSAVYLCASSPGGPAYEQYFGPGTRLTVT.

The chain carries TRBV5-6 and TRBJ2-4; D uncertain. There are 12 residues in the CDR3. Germline CDR1 and CDR2: SGHDT and YYEEEE. Deletions cut 4 bases from V and 3 bases from J, with 5 bases between. The CDR3 spells CASSLDKNIQYF. CDR3 nucleotide sequence: TGTGCCAGCAGCCTGGACAAAAACATTCAGTACTTC.